This TCR beta chain comes out of a study of blood T cells in healthy people across ages. Study results and caveats: Age showed a roughly linear inverse relationship with TCR beta diversity per million T cells.

PCR was performed a second time for about 7 to 11 cycles using a sample-barcoded 5' primer and a J-beta primer mix. TCRdb processed the 5' RACE reads anew with MiXCR; each CDR3 protein has one entry. Of 1.5 million to 2 million distinct CDR3 sequences listed, roughly 50% are singletons. As for this clonotype: What it recognizes is unknown.

Sequences were obtained from blood. This receptor was identified in a woman in her thirties or forties in good health.

In nucleotides, the CDR3 is TGTGCCAGCAGTTGGGGGGAGGTCTACAATGAGCAGTACTTC. Encoded protein: CASSWGEVYNEQYF. The chain combines TRBV6-5 with TRBJ2-1, with D possibly matching TRBD2 (6 bases). Gene TRBJ2-7 matches the end of the DNA better, so the J call may be wrong. Germline V gene sequence: CDR1 MNHEY, CDR2 SVGAGI. CDR3 length: 14 amino acids.